A single sample is the source of the 18 T cell receptor beta chains below, sequenced in a study of beta chain features in type 1 diabetes. All of the isolated RNA was reverse transcribed, so expressed TCRB transcripts were sequenced. Libraries were prepared by immunoSEQ multiplex PCR; TCRdb keeps only in-frame clonotypes and omits some of them. The profile covers 900,000 or so clones, with about a sixth appearing a single time and 0.023% taken by the ten largest. The sample taken for sequencing was naive CD4+ T cells from blood. Source of these receptors: a woman aged 18-29 years in good health.

The table lists this clone with a few counts. This chain connects TRBV2 to TRBJ2-1; TRBD2 agrees at 12 bases. The CDR3 runs 13 residues. V was clipped by 6 bases and J by 9 bases; unmatched bases: 3. CDR1 is SNHLY and CDR2 is FYNNEI in the germline V gene. CDR3 coding DNA: TGTGCCAGCAGGACTAGCGGGAGTACTGAGCAGTTCTTC. Translation gives CASRTSGSTEQFF.

This clone has just one count. This sample also contains other DNA sequences that code for the same CDR3. The V call is TRBV7-3, the J call TRBJ2-1; D call uncertain. Trimming took off 1 base at V and 6 bases at J, with 7 bases between the two ends. The CDR3 runs to 13 residues. The germline gives CDR1 SGHTA, CDR2 FQGTGA. The CDR3 sequence is CASSLSGVNEQFF. The CDR3 DNA is TGTGCCAGCAGCTTAAGTGGGGTCAATGAGCAGTTCTTC.

A few counts support this clone. This chain links TRBV7-3 with TRBJ2-3, with TRBD1 matching 8 bases. Germline CDR1 is SGHTA and CDR2 is FQGTGA. Unmatched junction bases numbered 5, after V lost 5 bases and J lost 4 bases. The CDR3 is made up of 14 amino acids. CDR3 in amino acids: CASSRTGGADTQYF. As DNA, the CDR3 is TGTGCCAGCAGCCGTACAGGGGGTGCAGATACGCAGTATTTT.

This chain joins TRBV7-2 and TRBJ2-3; no clear D gene. The CDR3 is 13 amino acids. Trimming removed 4 bases from V and 4 bases from J, with 9 bases in between. Germline V gives CDR1 SGHTA, CDR2 FQGNSA. CDR3 protein: CASSSTPADTQYF. The CDR3 DNA is TGTGCCAGCAGCTCGACCCCGGCAGATACGCAGTATTTT. The variable domain in full, completed from reference TRBV7-2 and TRBJ2-3, reads GAGVSQSPSNKVTEKGKDVELRCDPISGHTALYWYRQSLGQGLEFLIYFQGNSAPDKSGLPSDRFSAERTGGSVSTLTIQRTQQEDSAVYLCASSSTPADTQYFGPGTRLTVL.

The table lists this clone with a few counts. The chain is built from TRBV21-1 and TRBJ2-7; TRBD2 is the table's D call and was not checked against the DNA. TRBV21-1 is a pseudogene. CDR3 length equals 15 residues. The CDR3 DNA follows: TGTGCCAGCAGGCTGGGACTAGCCTTCGGCTACGAGCAGTACTTC. Protein: CASRLGLAFGYEQYF.

The V and J genes are TRBV21-1 and TRBJ2-7. TRBV21-1 is termed a pseudogene. CDR3 size: 16 residues. The DNA for the CDR3 is TGTGCCAGCAGCGGGACGGACTTCCCCCCTAACTACGAGCAGTACTTC. Its protein is CASSGTDFPPNYEQYF.

The chain is built from TRBV2 and TRBJ1-2; 8 bases fit TRBD1. Germline lookup yields CDR1 SNHLY and CDR2 FYNNEI. This CDR3 contains 14 residues. V dropped 4 bases and J dropped 3; count of bases not matched to a gene: 4. CDR3 DNA: TGTGCCAGCAGTGGACAGGGGCCCGACTATGGCTACACCTTC. Its translation is CASSGQGPDYGYTF.

In this sample, this clone turned up a few times. The gene calls are TRBV18 and TRBJ2-6, with TRBD1 identical over 12 bases. With 1 base clipped from V and 1 base from J, the junction kept 5 bases outside the gene matches. This CDR3 is 19 amino acids long. The germline gives CDR1 KGHSH, CDR2 LQKENI. The CDR3 region is CASSPLGQGASSGANVLTF. The CDR3 coding sequence is TGTGCCAGCTCACCACTGGGACAGGGGGCGTCTTCTGGGGCCAACGTCCTGACTTTC.

There are a few counts of this clone. The genes are TRBV7-9 and TRBJ2-6; 9 bases agree with TRBD1. The V segment lost 5 bases and the J segment 0 bases; nucleotides outside the gene matches: 5. Germline loops: CDR1 SEHNR, CDR2 FQNEAQ (reference sequence). This CDR3 has 17 residues. The CDR3 reads CASSRRDRDSGANVLTF. The CDR3 coding sequence is TGTGCCAGCAGCCGCCGGGACAGGGACTCTGGGGCCAACGTCCTGACTTTC.

V is TRBV14 and J is TRBJ2-1; TRBD2 might be the D (5 bases). The germline V gene has CDR1 SGHDN and CDR2 FVKESK. The CDR3 is made up of 15 amino acids. The V gene lost 4 bases and the J gene lost 0 bases, with 10 bases spanning the gap. The CDR3 DNA reads as TGTGCCAGCAGCCGGTGGAGGAGCTCCTACAATGAGCAGTTCTTC. Residues: CASSRWRSSYNEQFF.

The rearrangement links TRBV15 to TRBJ2-5, with 8 bases fitting TRBD2. The V and J ends lost 0 bases and 5 bases, in that order; junction bases with no gene match: 8. CDR1 and CDR2 from the germline V gene are LNHNV and YYDKDF (reference sequence). This CDR3 comprises 16 residues. CDR3 sequence: CATSREPREAGETQYF. The CDR3 nucleotides are TGTGCCACCAGCAGAGAACCGCGGGAGGCGGGGGAGACCCAGTACTTC.

V gene TRBV7-9 combines with J gene TRBJ1-4, with 10 nucleotides matching TRBD1. V dropped 7 bases and J dropped 8; count of bases not matched to a gene: 7. Looked up from germline, CDR1 is SEHNR and CDR2 is FQNEAQ (reference sequence). The CDR3 is 14 amino acids. CDR3 residues: CASISGTGEEKLFF. In DNA, the CDR3 is TGTGCCAGCATATCCGGGACAGGGGAGGAAAAACTGTTTTTT.

There are a few counts of this clone. The genes are TRBV4-2 and TRBJ2-1, with 7 bases identical to TRBD2. Germline loops: CDR1 LGHNA, CDR2 YNFKEQ. J gave up 1 base and V 2 bases, and 5 bases lay outside the gene matches. The length of the CDR3 is 16 residues. Written as DNA, the CDR3 is TGTGCCAGCAGCCAAAGATCTAGCGGTTCCTACAATGAGCAGTTCTTC. Residues: CASSQRSSGSYNEQFF.

Only a few counts were recorded for this clone. V and J are TRBV6-5 and TRBJ1-4; the D is unclear. The CDR3 is made up of 13 amino acids. V lost 7 bases, J lost 7 bases, and 13 bases lay in between. CDR1 and CDR2 from the germline V gene are MNHEY and SVGAGI. The CDR3 is CASTATEGEKLFF. The CDR3 bases are TGTGCCAGCACCGCTACCGAGGGTGAAAAACTGTTTTTT.

V is TRBV28 and J is TRBJ2-1; 10 positions agree with TRBD2. V dropped 1 base and J dropped 0; count of bases not matched to a gene: 3. CDR1 is MDHEN, CDR2 SYDVKM, per germline. The length of the CDR3 is 17 residues. DNA for the CDR3: TGTGCCAGCAGTTTATCACCTAGCGGGGGCTCCTACAATGAGCAGTTCTTC. Its protein is CASSLSPSGGSYNEQFF.

This clone showed up just a few times. This chain connects TRBV11-2 to TRBJ2-7, with TRBD2 matching 8 bases. Trimming removed 3 bases from V and 4 bases from J; junction bases left unmatched: 8. Per the germline V gene, CDR1 is SGHAT and CDR2 is FQNNGV. The CDR3 sequence is 15 residues long. In nucleotides, the CDR3 is TGTGCCAGCAGCTTGAGACCGGGACTAGAATACGAGCAGTACTTC. Amino acid sequence: CASSLRPGLEYEQYF. The full variable domain, rest sourced from reference TRBV11-2 and TRBJ2-7, is EAGVAQSPRYKIIEKRQSVAFWCNPISGHATLYWYQQILGQGPKLLIQFQNNGVVDDSQLPKDRFSAERLKGVDSTLKIQPAKLEDSAVYLCASSLRPGLEYEQYFGPGTRLTVT.

In this sample, this clone turned up a few times. J is TRBJ1-1 and V is TRBV2, with a weak D call TRBD1 (5 bases). The CDR3 contains 14 residues. From germline, CDR1 is SNHLY and CDR2 FYNNEI. V was pared by 3 bases and J by 5 bases, with 13 bases between. CDR3 loop: CASSEQGQGTEAFF. The CDR3 region has the DNA TGTGCCAGCAGTGAGCAGGGCCAGGGTACTGAAGCTTTCTTT. Drawing the rest from reference TRBV2 and TRBJ1-1, the complete variable domain is EPEVTQTPSHQVTQMGQEVILRCVPISNHLYFYWYRQILGQKVEFLVSFYNNEISEKSEIFDDQFSVERPDGSNFTLKIRSTKLEDSAMYFCASSEQGQGTEAFFGQGTRLTVV.

The genes are TRBV10-1 and TRBJ1-1, with a tentative D call TRBD1 (6 bases). The CDR3 is made up of 13 amino acids. The germline V gene encodes CDR1 WNHNN and CDR2 SYGVQD (reference sequence). V lost 6 bases to trimming and J lost 0 bases, with 8 bases between them. The CDR3 loop is CASRQGMNTEAFF. DNA of the CDR3: TGCGCCAGCAGGCAGGGGATGAACACTGAAGCTTTCTTT.